A selection of T cell receptor beta chains follows, all from one sample in a study of breast tumors, draining lymph nodes, adjacent tissues. TCRdb reprocessed the multiplex PCR reads via MiXCR and lists one record per CDR3 protein. The sample has approximately 89,000 distinct CDR3 sequences; roughly 28% are singletons. The sequencing sample was made of axillary lymph node tissue. The source of these receptors is a female donor with breast cancer. Some clones in this sample may be carry-over from other donors' samples. CDR3s include the opening cysteine and the closing phenylalanine or tryptophan. Each record gives: V gene, D gene, clone size, J gene, CDR3 protein, CDR3 DNA. D genes are given only for firm matches. Size is omitted from some rows. Given values are once, few, many or a class for expanded clones.

V: TRBV7-9; D: .; size: many; J: TRBJ1-1; CDR3: CASQRAAYTEAFF; DNA: TGTGCCAGTCAGCGAGCCGCGTACACTGAAGCTTTCTTT
V: TRBV20-1; D: TRBD1; size: .; J: TRBJ2-1; CDR3: CSAIHPDRANTGEQFF; DNA: TGCAGTGCTATTCACCCCGACAGGGCGAACACCGGGGAGCAGTTCTTC
V: TRBV20-1; D: TRBD2; size: .; J: TRBJ2-7; CDR3: CSAERTSGSFEQYF; DNA: TGCAGTGCTGAGAGGACTAGCGGGAGTTTCGAGCAGTACTTC
V: TRBV3-2; D: .; size: many; J: TRBJ2-3; CDR3: CASSQERIAASVPDTQYF; DNA: TGTGCCAGCAGCCAAGAGAGGATAGCGGCTAGCGTACCAGATACGCAGTATTTT
V: TRBV10-3; D: TRBD1; size: .; J: TRBJ1-1; CDR3: CAIRTGVTEAFF; DNA: TGTGCCATCAGGACAGGGGTCACTGAAGCTTTCTTT
V: TRBV6-1; D: .; size: many; J: TRBJ2-7; CDR3: CASSGMGSYEQYF; DNA: TGTGCCAGCAGTGGTATGGGGTCCTACGAGCAGTACTTC
V: TRBV9; D: .; size: many; J: TRBJ2-1; CDR3: CASSVGGAGREQFF; DNA: TGTGCCAGCAGCGTAGGAGGGGCCGGAAGGGAGCAGTTCTTC
V: TRBV20-1; D: TRBD2; size: .; J: TRBJ2-1; CDR3: CSAGTSGSYNEQFF; DNA: TGCAGTGCCGGGACTAGCGGGAGCTACAATGAGCAGTTCTTC
V: TRBV29-1; D: .; size: many; J: TRBJ2-5; CDR3: CSVAGQFGETQYF; DNA: TGCAGCGTTGCGGGACAATTCGGGGAGACCCAGTACTTC
V: TRBV2; D: .; size: .; J: TRBJ2-1; CDR3: CASSDGQYNEQFF; DNA: TGTGCCAGCAGTGATGGGCAGTACAATGAGCAGTTCTTC
V: TRBV2; D: TRBD2; size: .; J: TRBJ2-2; CDR3: CASRGTSSNTGELFF; DNA: TGTGCCAGCAGGGGGACTAGTTCGAACACCGGGGAGCTGTTTTTT
V: TRBV20-1; D: TRBD2; size: many; J: TRBJ2-7; CDR3: CSAPGLAGGTYEQYF; DNA: TGCAGTGCCCCGGGACTAGCGGGAGGGACCTACGAGCAGTACTTC
V: TRBV28; D: .; size: many; J: TRBJ2-4; CDR3: CASSSQNIQYF; DNA: TGTGCCAGCAGTTCCCAAAACATTCAGTACTTC
V: TRBV9; D: .; size: many; J: TRBJ2-1; CDR3: CASSEGPNNEQFF; DNA: TGTGCCAGCAGCGAGGGGCCTAACAATGAGCAGTTCTTC